This T cell receptor beta chain was sequenced in a study of response to subunit inactivated influenza vaccine (dated by TCRdb to 2016 to 2019). Context from the whole study: Deep quantitative profiling of the T cell receptor repertoire was used in the study to follow responses to a trivalent subunit inactivated influenza vaccine.

General conclusions and limits of the study: According to the authors, only a limited number of new T cells may be recruited by each seasonal influenza vaccination.

Library generation was performed with RT-PCR. The listed sequencing device is Illumina HiSeq 2500. TCRdb reworked the public reads: Q25 trimming with fastp, MiXCR clone assembly, productive beta chains retained. CDR3 protein duplicates are merged, each entry listing the most common genes and DNA. For this sample there are around 200,000 distinct CDR3 sequences; 7.5% to 10% appear just once. Around 9.9% of the sample rests with the top ten. CDR3 length: 16 amino acids, cysteine to phenylalanine. The only DNA kept is the CDR3, 48 bases in frame from the first base. V is reduced by 3 bases and J by 6 bases, leaving a spacing of 18 bases between them. The germline V gene sets CDR1 to SGHDN and CDR2 to FVKESK. This clonotype was found many times. Its antigen specificity is not known. There are no base qualities to consult, and no much larger clone falls within one base.

The sequence joins TRBV14 to TRBJ2-1; 6 matching bases give a weak D call of TRBD2. The specimen was non-naive T cells sorted from PBMCs, collected on the day of vaccination. This specimen's cell subset or site label, per the study, means: memory T cell fraction. The TCR comes from a man aged 50-60 years who received an inactivated influenza vaccine. Donor details come from another sample of the same person, matched by shared clones. The nucleotide sequence is given as TGTGCCAGCAGCCATGGACCCTATCTAGCGTTCAATGAGCAGTTCTTC. This translates into CASSHGPYLAFNEQFF.